Following are 25 T cell receptor beta chains from one sample sequenced in a study of regulatory T cells in long-lasting Graves disease. To make TCR beta libraries, researchers used iRepertoire HTBI primers and Arm-PCR of CDR3 regions. TCRdb re-analysed the multiplex PCR reads in MiXCR, keeping a single row per CDR3 protein. This table holds about 470,000 distinct CDR3 sequences, around 20% found once. As for time point: persistent/refractory GD, antithyroid drugs over 5 years with positive TRAb. RNA isolated from PBMCs was used to make the TCR library. Sample: peripheral blood mononuclear cells (PBMCs), taken when the disease was refractory, from a patient treated with antithyroid drugs. The receptors here all came from a female donor with Graves disease.

This clonotype was seen repeatedly, ten times or more. This chain uses TRBV7-2 with TRBJ2-7; 9 nucleotides match TRBD2. This CDR3 spans 15 amino acids. J lost 2 bases, V lost 3 bases, and 5 bases had no gene match. Germline-derived CDR1 and CDR2 are SGHTA and FQGNSA. As DNA, the CDR3 is TGTGCCAGCAGCTTTCTAGCGGGGCAACCCTACGAGCAGTACTTC. Residues: CASSFLAGQPYEQYF.

The V call is TRBV20-1, the J call TRBJ1-1; D call uncertain. Germline lookup yields CDR1 DFQATT and CDR2 SNEGSKA (reference sequence). The CDR3 is 14 amino acids. Trimming stripped 4 bases from V and 0 bases from J, with 12 bases between. The CDR3 loop is CSANPQNMNTEAFF. CDR3 sequence (DNA): TGCAGTGCTAACCCACAGAACATGAACACTGAAGCTTTCTTT.

This clonotype was recorded at least ten times. This sequence joins TRBV6-5 and TRBJ2-7; D is uncertain. Germline V gene lookup returns CDR1 MNHEY and CDR2 SVGAGI. There are 15 residues in the CDR3. Trimming pared 0 bases from V and 2 bases from J, leaving 11 bases between. This CDR3 reads CASSYSSARPYEQYF. CDR3 DNA: TGTGCCAGCAGTTACTCGAGCGCGAGACCCTACGAGCAGTACTTC.

In its sample, this clonotype was seen many times. The chain carries TRBV6-5 and TRBJ2-7; a weak D match, TRBD1 (6 bases). This CDR3 has 16 residues. The germline V gene has CDR1 MNHEY and CDR2 SVGAGI. V was pared by 2 bases and J by 2 bases, with 16 bases between. The CDR3 loop reads CASSYPILGGTYEQYF. In DNA, the CDR3 is TGTGCCAGCAGTTACCCTATCCTAGGGGGTACCTACGAGCAGTACTTC.

Here the CDR3 reads CASSLTAGEETEAFF. CDR3 DNA: TGTGCCAGCAGCTTGACTGCGGGGGAAGAGACTGAAGCTTTCTTT. This rearrangement joins TRBV7-3 to TRBJ1-1; the D gene is possibly TRBD1 (5 bases). The germline V gene encodes CDR1 SGHTA and CDR2 FQGTGA. Between the trimmed V and J ends, which lost 3 bases and 5 bases, there was a span of 16 bases. CDR3 size: 15 residues.

This clonotype occurred many times. The rearrangement uses TRBV6-1 and TRBJ2-7, with unresolved D. CDR1 is MNHNS and CDR2 is SASEGT in the germline V gene. This CDR3 has 14 residues. Trimming removed 11 bases at V and 0 bases at J, with 17 bases between. The CDR3 spells CASIPTDISYEQYF. The CDR3 nucleotides are TGTGCCTCCATACCGACTGACATCTCCTACGAGCAGTACTTC.

In its sample, this clonotype was seen a few times. The chain uses TRBV30 and TRBJ1-2; 7 nucleotides match TRBD1. Germline CDR1 and CDR2: GTSNPN and SVGIG (reference sequence). Germline trimming cut 0 bases from V and 4 bases from J; bases unmatched to any gene: 8. The CDR3 is 15 amino acids. The DNA for the CDR3 is TGTGCCTGGAGTGTACCAGGGGGGCCTGGCTATGGCTACACCTTC. Its translation: CAWSVPGGPGYGYTF.

This clonotype was counted a single time. This chain joins TRBV19 and TRBJ2-7; 7 nucleotides align to TRBD1. V dropped 3 bases and J dropped 4; count of bases not matched to a gene: 9. This CDR3 has 15 residues. In germline, CDR1 is LNHDA, CDR2 SQIVND (reference sequence). CDR3 bases: TGTGCCAGTAGTATGGGGCAGGGGGAAGGATACGAGCAGTACTTC. It translates to CASSMGQGEGYEQYF. Full variable domain (rest looked up from reference TRBV19 and TRBJ2-7): DGGITQSPKYLFRKEGQNVTLSCEQNLNHDAMYWYRQDPGQGLRLIYYSQIVNDFQKGDIAEGYSVSREKKESFPLTVTSAQKNPTAFYLCASSMGQGEGYEQYFGPGTRLTVT.

This clonotype came up many times. The chain employs TRBV20-1 and TRBJ2-5; TRBD2 agrees at 12 bases. The CDR3 runs to 16 residues. V was clipped by 1 base and J by 2 bases; unmatched bases: 5. Germline V gene lookup returns CDR1 DFQATT and CDR2 SNEGSKA (reference sequence). The CDR3 loop reads CSARASGRELQETQYF. The CDR3, as DNA: TGCAGTGCTAGAGCTAGCGGGAGGGAACTACAAGAGACCCAGTACTTC.

The chain carries TRBV10-3 and TRBJ2-3, with D possibly TRBD2 on 5 matching bases. Trimming cost V 4 bases and J 2 bases, with 10 bases left between them. Looked up from germline, CDR1 is ENHRY and CDR2 is SYGVKD. This CDR3 has 14 amino acids. CDR3 DNA sequence: TGTGCCATCAGTGGACTACCGAACACAGATACGCAGTATTTT. As protein: CAISGLPNTDTQYF.

This clonotype was detected many times. V and J are TRBV27 and TRBJ1-2, with D perhaps TRBD1 (5 bases). The CDR3 loop spans 14 amino acids. V lost 6 bases and J 6 bases, leaving 17 bases between the germline ends. CDR1 and CDR2 from the germline V gene are MNHEY and SMNVEV (reference sequence). The CDR3 sequence is CASRSSGGGDGYTF. In DNA form, the CDR3 reads TGTGCCAGCAGATCCTCTGGGGGGGGGGATGGCTACACCTTC.

This clonotype was detected many times. The CDR3 is CASSSQGKYEQYF. In DNA form, the CDR3 reads TGTGCCAGCAGTTCACAGGGGAAGTACGAGCAGTACTTC. V and J are TRBV27 and TRBJ2-7; 7 positions match TRBD1. CDR1 is MNHEY and CDR2 is SMNVEV in the germline V gene (reference sequence). CDR3 length: 13 amino acids. V shed 4 bases and J 4 bases; nucleotides not matched to a gene: 4.

This clonotype turned up a few times. The chain links TRBV9 to TRBJ1-4; D not certain. This CDR3 is 15 amino acids long. V was cut by 3 bases and J by 0 bases, with 9 bases left in between. In germline, CDR1 is SGDLS, CDR2 YYNGEE. The DNA for the CDR3 is TGTGCCAGCAGCGCGACGGATGCAACTAATGAAAAACTGTTTTTT. Its translation: CASSATDATNEKLFF. Full variable domain (outside the CDR3, taken from reference TRBV9 and TRBJ1-4): DSGVTQTPKHLITATGQRVTLRCSPRSGDLSVYWYQQSLDQGLQFLIQYYNGEERAKGNILERFSAQQFPDLHSELNLSSLELGDSALYFCASSATDATNEKLFFGSGTQLSVL.

In this sample, this clonotype turned up many times. The rearrangement joins TRBV7-8 to TRBJ2-7; weak D call: TRBD1 (5 bases). The V gene's germline CDR1 is SGHVS and CDR2 FQNEAQ. Trimming cost V 4 bases and J 3 bases, with 22 bases left between them. CDR3 length: 17 residues. The CDR3 DNA reads as TGTGCCAGCAGCTCCTCTTCGCCGCAGGGTAGAATCTACGAGCAGTACTTC. Protein sequence: CASSSSSPQGRIYEQYF.

This clonotype came up a few times. The chain is built from TRBV7-9 and TRBJ1-2, with TRBD1 as a possible D gene (6 bases). CDR1 is SEHNR, CDR2 FQNEAQ, per germline (reference sequence). The CDR3 totals 13 residues. Trimming stripped 4 bases from V and 3 bases from J, with 9 bases between. The CDR3: CASSSGQYYGYTF. The DNA of the CDR3 is TGTGCCAGCAGCTCCGGACAGTACTATGGCTACACCTTC.

This clonotype was seen many times. The V gene is TRBV7-2, the J gene TRBJ1-1, with D maybe TRBD1 (6 bases). V lost 5 bases and J lost 1, with 11 bases in between. The length of the CDR3 is 14 residues. The V gene's germline CDR1 is SGHTA and CDR2 FQGNSA. The CDR3 DNA follows: TGTGCCAGCAGCACAGGACAGAGGAACACTGAAGCTTTCTTT. It codes for CASSTGQRNTEAFF.

The chain joins TRBV5-1 to TRBJ2-3; the D gene is possibly TRBD2 (5 bases). V lost 4 bases and J lost 4, with 13 bases in between. This CDR3 contains 14 residues. In germline, CDR1 is SGHRS, CDR2 YFSETQ. CDR3 residues: CASSPRGAADTQYF. The DNA of the CDR3 is TGCGCCAGCAGCCCTAGAGGAGCGGCAGATACGCAGTATTTT.

This clonotype occurred a few times. The junction departs from the called germline gene at one end, perhaps through a read error. V is TRBV5-6 and J is TRBJ1-6; no clear D gene. This CDR3 is 16 amino acids long. The germline CDR1 and CDR2 sequences are SGHDT and YYEEEE. The CDR3 here is CTSSLDVAGPNSPLHF. The DNA of the CDR3 is TGTACCAGCAGCTTGGACGTGGCAGGTCCTAATTCACCCCTCCACTTT.

This clonotype was observed at least ten times. This chain links TRBV2 with TRBJ2-5; D uncertain. CDR3 length: 13 amino acids. The germline CDR1 and CDR2 sequences are SNHLY and FYNNEI. The V end lost 7 bases, the J end lost 2 bases, and 11 bases lay between the germline ends. The CDR3 DNA reads TGTGCCAGCATTCTGCTGAGGCAAGAGACCCAGTACTTC. Its protein is CASILLRQETQYF.

This clonotype was seen more than once but under ten times. V usage is TRBV7-6 and J usage is TRBJ2-5; 12 nucleotides line up with TRBD2. V lost 8 bases to trimming and J lost 2 bases; unmatched junction nucleotides: 15. There are 18 residues in the CDR3. Germline V gene data show CDR1 as SGHVS and CDR2 as FNYEAQ. The CDR3 loop reads CASRSFMVGTSGQETQYF. In DNA, the CDR3 is TGTGCCAGCCGCAGCTTTATGGTTGGGACTAGCGGGCAAGAGACCCAGTACTTC.

This clonotype was recorded many times. CDR3: CASSLRLPGANVLTF. CDR3 nucleotides: TGTGCCAGCAGTCTTAGACTTCCTGGGGCCAACGTCCTGACTTTC. The V gene is TRBV28, the J gene TRBJ2-6; D is ambiguous. Germline loops: CDR1 MDHEN, CDR2 SYDVKM. The CDR3 covers 15 residues. The V gene lost 5 bases and the J gene lost 2 bases, with 10 bases spanning the gap. The full variable domain, in which reference TRBV28 and TRBJ2-6 provide the parts outside the CDR3, is DVKVTQSSRYLVKRTGEKVFLECVQDMDHENMFWYRQDPGLGLRLIYFSYDVKMKEKGDIPEGYSVSREKKERFSLILESASTNQTSMYLCASSLRLPGANVLTFGAGSRLTVL.

This clonotype occurred a few times. V gene TRBV11-2 combines with J gene TRBJ2-3; weak D call: TRBD2 (6 bases). Germline assignment: CDR1 SGHAT and CDR2 FQNNGV. V lost 1 base, J lost 5 bases, and 13 bases lay in between. The CDR3 sequence is 15 residues long. CDR3 DNA: TGTGCCAGCAGCTTAGTCGGGGGAGCCGGAGATACGCAGTATTTT. Encoded protein: CASSLVGGAGDTQYF.

This clonotype was detected ten times or more. J is TRBJ2-7 and V is TRBV20-1, with 7 nucleotides matching TRBD1. The V segment lost 3 bases and the J segment 2 bases; nucleotides outside the gene matches: 7. The CDR3 contains 14 residues. Germline CDR1 DFQATT, CDR2 SNEGSKA (reference sequence). The CDR3 region is CSARTDRTTYEQYF. In nucleotides, the CDR3 is TGCAGTGCTAGGACGGACAGGACAACCTACGAGCAGTACTTC.

The chain carries TRBV30 and TRBJ2-2; tentative D call: TRBD1 (5 bases). The V gene's germline CDR1 is GTSNPN and CDR2 SVGIG (reference sequence). The CDR3 consists of 13 residues. Trimming cost V 3 bases and J 2 bases, with 7 bases left between them. CDR3 coding DNA: TGTGCCTGGAGCAGGGCAAACACCGGGGAGCTGTTTTTT. Translated, it gives CAWSRANTGELFF.

This clonotype was seen repeatedly, ten times or more. V and J are TRBV27 and TRBJ1-1; no clear D. V was pared by 5 bases and J by 0 bases, with 13 bases between. The CDR3 covers 15 residues. Germline CDR1 is MNHEY and CDR2 is SMNVEV (reference sequence). DNA for the CDR3: TGTGCCAGCAGTCCCCGGCGGCCCTTGAACACTGAAGCTTTCTTT. Residues: CASSPRRPLNTEAFF.